This TCR beta chain comes out of a study of graft-versus-host responses after intestinal transplantation. Study-wide context: After anti-thymocyte globulin induction, recipients took tacrolimus and steroids for around three years. General study findings and limits: GvH clones surfaced in recipient marrow, some emerging earlier in ileum or blood.

Germline V CDR1 and CDR2: SGHRS, YFSETQ. CDR3 length: 19 residues. Trimming at V came to 4 bases and at J to 7 bases, leaving 18 bases not matched to a gene. Concerning this clone: What it binds is unknown.

Some clones are missing from TCRdb's copy, which holds only in-frame ones; the method was immunoSEQ multiplex PCR. The repertoire includes 120,000 or so clones, around 93% of them detected once, and 0.4% to 0.65% sits in the top ten. The input for sequencing was unstimulated CD8+ T cells sorted from spleen or lymph node cells, taken before intestinal transplant. This sequence was found in a human donor who received an intestinal transplant. The chain joins TRBV5-1 to TRBJ2-1; 12 nucleotides align to TRBD2. Here the CDR3 DNA reads TGCGCCAGCAGCCTCTCCGGGACTAGCGGGTCCCTGCCCTTGAATGAGCAGTTCTTC. Protein: CASSLSGTSGSLPLNEQFF.